This T cell receptor beta chain comes out of a study of OX40 agonist ivuxolimab in advanced cancers. Assay used: immunoSEQ multiplex PCR; TCRdb lists only in-frame clones, some missing. Seen here are 50,000 to 85,000 clones, around 90% observed once, and the top ten hold around 2%. The CDR3 contains 15 residues. The germline V and J ends were trimmed by 0 bases and 5 bases, with 11 bases remaining between them. Germline CDR1 reads SGHRS; CDR2 reads YFSETQ. The V and J genes are TRBV5-1 and TRBJ1-4; TRBD1 might be the D (5 bases). Sample: CD4+ or CD8+ T cells sorted from blood, taken in a trial of the OX40 agonist ivuxolimab. This sequence was found in an adult with an advanced solid tumor such as melanoma, head and neck, liver or kidney cancer. CDR3 nucleotides: TGCGCCAGCAGCTTGGTGGGGCAGGGCAATGAAAAACTGTTTTTT. It specifies CASSLVGQGNEKLFF.